This record looks at one T cell receptor beta chain sequence and its context. As yet, its antigen is unknown. TCRdb reanalysed the reads using MiXCR and keeps one entry per CDR3 protein. This sample has 570,000 or so distinct CDR3 sequences, with 35% to 50% found just once. The junction had 6 bases not matched to a gene; V was cut back by 6 bases and J by 0 bases. The CDR3 runs 15 residues. CDR1 and CDR2 (germline): SGHAT, FQNNGV. These data come from a study of T cell repertoires in cytomegalovirus infection. In the study overall: Researchers turned to recently identified HLA-C-restricted CMV epitopes as well as well-studied HLA-B-restricted ones. Indications of both CMV infection and matching HLA type were provided by public TCR beta signatures.

Study-level findings and limits: Clonotypes of TCR beta that were HLA-C-restricted and CMV-specific dominated the ex vivo response.

The sequence was obtained from a human donor in good health (CMV status not recorded). Some clones in this sample may be carry-over from other donors' samples. The V and J genes are TRBV11-2 and TRBJ2-7, with 9 nucleotides matching TRBD2. The sequencing here drew on cultured PBMCs, taken from culture after CMV antigen stimulation. The CDR3 protein is CASRTLAGHSYEQYF. CDR3 in DNA: TGTGCCAGCAGAACTCTAGCGGGGCACTCCTACGAGCAGTACTTC.